The 10 T cell receptor beta chains below come from one sample, sequenced in a study of blood T cell repertoires in COVID-19. Measured with immunoSEQ multiplex PCR; TCRdb has only the in-frame clones, and not every one. Of 120,000 to 150,000 clones in the sample, approximately 86% are singletons; the top ten hold less than 5%. The sample comprised PBMCs or T cells enriched from blood (not recorded which). Receptor source: a woman between 40 and 50 years old who had been exposed to COVID-19.

The V call is TRBV19, the J call TRBJ2-2; 9 nucleotides align to TRBD1. The trim removed 7 bases at V and 4 bases at J, leaving 19 bases unmatched. The germline V gene has CDR1 LNHDA and CDR2 SQIVND (reference sequence). The CDR3 is made up of 19 amino acids. CDR3 in DNA: TGTGCCAGTAAACGAGGGGAAGGACAGGGGCTACGAGGCACCGGGGAGCTGTTTTTT. This gives the protein CASKRGEGQGLRGTGELFF.

V gene TRBV27 combines with J gene TRBJ1-1; D unclear. Trimming removed 4 bases from V and 5 bases from J, with 14 bases in between. CDR3 size: 14 residues. Germline values: CDR1 MNHEY, CDR2 SMNVEV (reference sequence). For the CDR3, the DNA is TGTGCCAGCAGTTCGCTCGGGGTCGGGACTGAAGCTTTCTTT. Translating gives CASSSLGVGTEAFF.

The rearrangement uses TRBV6-1 and TRBJ1-1, with D hard to call. CDR1 is MNHNS and CDR2 is SASEGT in the germline V gene. This CDR3 has 14 residues. V was trimmed by 3 bases and J by 6 bases, leaving 14 bases between them. CDR3 DNA sequence: TGTGCCAGCAGTGATTGGTTCGAGCTCGCTGAAGCTTTCTTT. This translates into CASSDWFELAEAFF.

The V and J genes are TRBV24-1 and TRBJ2-1; 10 nucleotides agree with TRBD2. J gave up 5 bases and V 3 bases, and 3 bases lay outside the gene matches. The CDR3 runs to 15 residues. Germline CDR1 reads KGHDR; CDR2 reads SFDVKD. The CDR3 reads CATSDRAGGHNEQFF. The DNA of the CDR3 is TGTGCCACCAGTGATCGAGCGGGGGGGCACAATGAGCAGTTCTTC.

The J gene is TRBJ1-5, the V gene TRBV6-4; tentative D call: TRBD1 (6 bases). Germline V gives CDR1 MRHNA, CDR2 SNTAGT. CDR3 length: 18 amino acids. Trimming cost V 3 bases and J 3 bases, with 21 bases left between them. The CDR3: CASSEWPKRGQHNQPQHF. The CDR3 DNA sequence: TGTGCCAGCAGTGAGTGGCCGAAACGAGGACAGCACAATCAGCCCCAGCATTTT.

The chain links TRBV6-2 or TRBV6-3 to TRBJ2-4, with TRBD2 matching 15 bases. CDR3 length equals 17 residues. Unmatched junction bases numbered 2, after V lost 2 bases and J lost 3 bases. CDR1 is MNHEY, CDR2 SVGEGT, per germline. The CDR3 is CASSYGTSGRSKNIQYF. The CDR3 DNA follows: TGTGCCAGCAGTTACGGGACTAGCGGGAGGAGCAAAAACATTCAGTACTTC.

The genes are TRBV6-6 and TRBJ1-2; the D gene is possibly TRBD1 (6 bases). The germline V gene has CDR1 MNHNY and CDR2 SVGAGI (reference sequence). The CDR3 loop spans 15 amino acids. Trimming took 7 bases from V and 0 from J, leaving 15 bases between them. CDR3 in amino acids: CASIQSRGANYGYTF. The CDR3 nucleotides read TGTGCCAGCATCCAATCCAGGGGTGCTAACTATGGCTACACCTTC.

This clone has only a few counts. The rearrangement joins TRBV28 to TRBJ1-2, with D perhaps matching TRBD1 (6 bases). V gave up 2 bases and J gave up 5 bases, with 18 bases separating them. Germline loops: CDR1 MDHEN, CDR2 SYDVKM. CDR3 length: 16 amino acids. The CDR3 here is CASSLRRRGALYGYTF. The CDR3 nucleotides read TGTGCCAGCAGTTTACGCCGCCGGGGGGCATTGTATGGCTACACCTTC.

This sequence joins TRBV6-4 and TRBJ1-1; D is unclear. The CDR3 runs to 13 residues. Between the trimmed V and J ends, which lost 4 bases and 3 bases, there was a span of 9 bases. In germline, CDR1 is MRHNA, CDR2 SNTAGT. This chain's CDR3 is CASSVRIDTEAFF. CDR3 in DNA: TGTGCCAGCAGTGTCCGAATAGACACTGAAGCTTTCTTT.

Concerning this clone itself: A junction end diverges from the germline sequence, so it may reflect a read error. The chain combines TRBV3-1 (or the pseudogene TRBV3-2) with TRBJ1-3; D call uncertain. Germline CDR1 reads LGHDT; CDR2 reads YNNKEL (reference sequence). The CDR3 has 11 residues. DNA of the CDR3: TGTGCCAGCAGCCAAGATTGGGCCATGGATTTT. The encoded protein is CASSQDWAMDF.